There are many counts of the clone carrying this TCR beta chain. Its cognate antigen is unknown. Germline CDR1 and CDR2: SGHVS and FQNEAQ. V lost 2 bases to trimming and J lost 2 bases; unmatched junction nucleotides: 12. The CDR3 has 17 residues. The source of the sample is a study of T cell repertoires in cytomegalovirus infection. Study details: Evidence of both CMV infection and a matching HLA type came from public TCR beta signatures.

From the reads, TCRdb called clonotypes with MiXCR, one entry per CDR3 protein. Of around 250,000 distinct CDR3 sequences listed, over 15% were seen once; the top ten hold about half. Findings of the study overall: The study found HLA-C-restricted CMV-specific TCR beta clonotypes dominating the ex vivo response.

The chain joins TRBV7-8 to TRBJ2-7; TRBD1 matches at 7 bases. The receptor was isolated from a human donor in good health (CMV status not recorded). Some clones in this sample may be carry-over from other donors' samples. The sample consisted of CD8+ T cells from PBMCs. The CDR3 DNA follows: TGTGCCAGCAGCTTAAGTCCTGTCGGGACAGCTGCCTACGAGCAGTACTTC. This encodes CASSLSPVGTAAYEQYF. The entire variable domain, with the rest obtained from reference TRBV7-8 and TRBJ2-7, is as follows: GAGVSQSPRYKVAKRGQDVALRCDPISGHVSLFWYQQALGQGPEFLTYFQNEAQLDKSGLPSDRFFAERPEGSVSTLKIQRTQQEDSAVYLCASSLSPVGTAAYEQYFGPGTRLTVT.